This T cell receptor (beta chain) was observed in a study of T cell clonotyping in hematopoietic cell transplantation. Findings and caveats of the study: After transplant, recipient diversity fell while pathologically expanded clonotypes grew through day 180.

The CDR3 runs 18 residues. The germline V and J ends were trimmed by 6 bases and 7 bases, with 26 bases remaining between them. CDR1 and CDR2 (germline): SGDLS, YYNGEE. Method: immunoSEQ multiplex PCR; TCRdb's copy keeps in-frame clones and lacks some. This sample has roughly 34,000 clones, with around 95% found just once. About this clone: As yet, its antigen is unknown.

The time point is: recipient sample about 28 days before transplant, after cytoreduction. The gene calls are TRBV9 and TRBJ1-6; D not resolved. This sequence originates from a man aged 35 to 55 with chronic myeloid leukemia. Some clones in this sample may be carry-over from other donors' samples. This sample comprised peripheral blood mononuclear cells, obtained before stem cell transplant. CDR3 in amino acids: CASKVPRRNCPANSPLHF. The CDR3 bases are TGTGCCAGCAAAGTTCCTAGAAGGAACTGCCCGGCAAATTCACCCCTCCACTTT.